This T cell receptor (beta chain) was obtained from a study of blood T cell repertoires in COVID-19. For the study at large: The analysed material was cDNA or gDNA that came from T cells, B-cell-depleted T cells, or PBMCs.

J was trimmed by 2 bases and V by 0 bases; bases with no gene match: 10. CDR3 size: 18 residues. Looked up from germline, CDR1 is LGHNA and CDR2 is YNFKEQ. In the original analysis: Quantification of nucleated cells was approximated via reference gene primer amplification. Method: immunoSEQ multiplex PCR; TCRdb's copy keeps in-frame clones and lacks some. V, J and clone size derive from that table, while D and trimming were established from the DNA sequence. Altogether about 220,000 clones are present, 86% being singletons, with the ten largest covering around 2.2%. J is TRBJ2-3 and V is TRBV4-2; 8 nucleotides match TRBD1. Sequencing used peripheral blood. The TCR originated in a man aged 30 to 39 who had recovered from COVID-19. The CDR3 nucleotides read TGTGCCAGCAGCCAAGAACCGCTTTGGACAGGGAACACAGATACGCAGTATTTT. Translated, it gives CASSQEPLWTGNTDTQYF.